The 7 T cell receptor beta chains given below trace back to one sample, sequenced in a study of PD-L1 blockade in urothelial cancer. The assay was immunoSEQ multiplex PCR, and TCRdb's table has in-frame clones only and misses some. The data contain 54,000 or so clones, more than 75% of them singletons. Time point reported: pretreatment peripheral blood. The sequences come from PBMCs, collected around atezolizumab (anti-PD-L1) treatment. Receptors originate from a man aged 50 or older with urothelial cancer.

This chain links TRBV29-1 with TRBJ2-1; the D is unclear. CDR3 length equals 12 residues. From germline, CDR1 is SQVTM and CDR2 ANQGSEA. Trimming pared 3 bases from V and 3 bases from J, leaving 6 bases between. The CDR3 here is CSVDPSYNEQFF. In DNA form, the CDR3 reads TGCAGCGTTGACCCCAGCTACAATGAGCAGTTCTTC.

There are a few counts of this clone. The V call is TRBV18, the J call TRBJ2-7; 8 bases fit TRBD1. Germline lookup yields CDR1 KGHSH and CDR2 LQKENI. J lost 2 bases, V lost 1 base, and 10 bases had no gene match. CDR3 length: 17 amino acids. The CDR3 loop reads CASSPLPTGDGPYEQYF. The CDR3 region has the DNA TGTGCCAGCTCACCACTCCCGACAGGGGATGGCCCCTACGAGCAGTACTTC.

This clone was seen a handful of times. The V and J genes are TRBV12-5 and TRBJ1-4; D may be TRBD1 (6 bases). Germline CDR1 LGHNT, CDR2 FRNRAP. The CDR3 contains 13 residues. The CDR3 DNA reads TGTGCCAGCCGTGGCCGGGACACCGAAAAACTGTTTTTT. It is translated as CASRGRDTEKLFF.

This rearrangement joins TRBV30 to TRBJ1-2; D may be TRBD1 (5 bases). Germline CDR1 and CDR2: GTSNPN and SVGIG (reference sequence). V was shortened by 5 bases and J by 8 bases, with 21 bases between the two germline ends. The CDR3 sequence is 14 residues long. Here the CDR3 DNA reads TGTGCCTGGGGTTCGACAGCCGGAGCTAAAGGCTACACCTTC. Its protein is CAWGSTAGAKGYTF.

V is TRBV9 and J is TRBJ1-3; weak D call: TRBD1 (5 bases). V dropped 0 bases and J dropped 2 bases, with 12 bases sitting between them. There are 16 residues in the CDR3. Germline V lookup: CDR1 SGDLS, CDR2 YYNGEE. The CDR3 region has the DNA TGTGCCAGCAGCGTAGAAGCAGGGCGCACTGGAAACACCATATATTTT. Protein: CASSVEAGRTGNTIYF.

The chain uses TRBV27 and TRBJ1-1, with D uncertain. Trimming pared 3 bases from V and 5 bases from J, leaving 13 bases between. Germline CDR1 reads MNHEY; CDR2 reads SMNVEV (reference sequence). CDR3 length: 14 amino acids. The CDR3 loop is CASSLESGITEAFF. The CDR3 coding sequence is TGTGCCAGCAGTTTGGAGTCCGGAATAACTGAAGCTTTCTTT.

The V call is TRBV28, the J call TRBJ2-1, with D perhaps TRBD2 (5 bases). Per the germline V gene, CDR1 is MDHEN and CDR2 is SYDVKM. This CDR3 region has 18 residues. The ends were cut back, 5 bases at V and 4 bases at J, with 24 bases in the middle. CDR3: CASSPYQRLLEGYNEQFF. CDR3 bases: TGTGCCAGCAGTCCTTACCAAAGACTACTAGAAGGATACAATGAGCAGTTCTTC.